This TCR beta chain was recovered during a study of CD8+CD57+ T cells in acquired aplastic anemia. Study findings and constraints: Between patients and controls, about 30 CD8+ CDR3 sequences were found in common.

Germline V gene lookup returns CDR1 KGHDR and CDR2 SFDVKD. CDR3 length: 18 amino acids. The junction had 7 bases not matched to a gene; V was cut back by 2 bases and J by 3 bases. This clonotype has ten or more counts. Its target is not known. Profiles of TCR beta VDJ and CDR3 were generated from a genomic DNA template. TCRdb itself ran the reads through MiXCR, one entry per CDR3 protein. The table lists a few hundred thousand distinct CDR3 sequences, around 60% of them singletons. The V and J genes are TRBV24-1 and TRBJ2-6, with TRBD1 matching over 9 bases. The source is a human donor in good health. Sequenced material: sorted CD4+, CD8+, or CD8+CD57+ T cells (not recorded which) from PBMCs. Written as DNA, the CDR3 is TGTGCCACCAGTGATTGGACAGGGGTCTGGGGTGGGGCCAACGTCCTGACTTTC. As protein: CATSDWTGVWGGANVLTF.